This T cell receptor (beta chain) was identified in a study of blood T cells in healthy people across ages. A second PCR, run for roughly 7 to 12 cycles, used a sample-barcoded 5' primer plus a J-beta primer mix. Every sample returned 2.5 million or more CDR3-containing paired-end reads. One entry per CDR3 protein results from TCRdb running MiXCR on the 5' RACE reads. The sample includes about 1.1 million distinct CDR3 sequences, roughly two fifths seen only once; the top ten take 13%. Study-level results: Expanded clonotype changes were possibly confounded by unknown donor CMV status.

About this clonotype: Its antigen is currently unknown.

The germline V gene has CDR1 SGHRS and CDR2 YFSETQ. Trimming removed 4 bases at V and 0 bases at J, with 25 bases between. The CDR3 is 19 residues long. The donors, healthy Caucasians from Russia, were aged about 6 to 95. Sequencing was performed on blood. The chain recombines TRBV5-1 with TRBJ1-1; tentative D call: TRBD1 (6 bases). The source is a man in his late teens or twenties in good health. CDR3 coding DNA: TGCGCCAGCAGCCCAACCGGGGACACACAGATGCCCATGAACACTGAAGCTTTCTTT. Amino acids: CASSPTGDTQMPMNTEAFF.